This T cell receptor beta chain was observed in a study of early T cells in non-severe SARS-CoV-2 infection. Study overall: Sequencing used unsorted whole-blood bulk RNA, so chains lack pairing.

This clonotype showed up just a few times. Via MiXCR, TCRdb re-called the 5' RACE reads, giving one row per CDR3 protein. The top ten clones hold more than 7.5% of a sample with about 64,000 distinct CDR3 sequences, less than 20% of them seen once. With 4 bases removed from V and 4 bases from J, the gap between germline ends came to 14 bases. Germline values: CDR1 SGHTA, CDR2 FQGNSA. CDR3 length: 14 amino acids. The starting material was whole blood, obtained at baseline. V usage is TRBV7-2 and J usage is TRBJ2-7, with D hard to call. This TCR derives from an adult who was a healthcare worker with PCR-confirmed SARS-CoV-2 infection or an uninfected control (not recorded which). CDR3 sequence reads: CASSSTTAIYEQYF. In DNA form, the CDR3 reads TGTGCCAGCAGCTCCACAACTGCCATTTACGAGCAGTACTTC.